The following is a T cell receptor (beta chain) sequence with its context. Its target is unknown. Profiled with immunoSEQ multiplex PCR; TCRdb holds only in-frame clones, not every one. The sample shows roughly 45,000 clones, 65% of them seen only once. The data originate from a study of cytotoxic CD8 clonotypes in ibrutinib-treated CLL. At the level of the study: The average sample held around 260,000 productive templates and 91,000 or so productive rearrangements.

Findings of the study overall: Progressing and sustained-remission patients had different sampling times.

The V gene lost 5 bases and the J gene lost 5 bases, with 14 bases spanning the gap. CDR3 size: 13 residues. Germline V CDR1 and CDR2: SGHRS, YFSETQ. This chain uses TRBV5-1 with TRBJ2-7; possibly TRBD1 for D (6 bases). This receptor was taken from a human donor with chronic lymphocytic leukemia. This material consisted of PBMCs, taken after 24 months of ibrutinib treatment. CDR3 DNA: TGCGCCAGCAGACGGACAGCCGGCCACGAGCAGTACTTC. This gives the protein CASRRTAGHEQYF.